This T cell receptor (beta chain) was identified in a study of shared clonotypes between healthy human individuals. Trimming took 2 bases from V and 3 from J; bases not matched to a gene: 6. Germline lookup yields CDR1 MGHRA and CDR2 YSYEKL. CDR3 size: 17 residues. As regards this clone: What it binds is not known.

Study observations and caveats: The genetic and exposure-history diversity represented was limited by few donors.

Generated by immunoSEQ multiplex PCR, the TCRdb table keeps only in-frame clones and is missing some. The data show 950,000 to 1,100,000 clones, approximately 70% seen once. This clonotype was obtained from a man aged 18 to 30 in good health. Sequenced material: memory CD4+ T cells sorted from blood. Subset meaning: CD45RA-negative fraction. The chain joins TRBV4-1 to TRBJ1-4; TRBD1 matches at 10 bases. CDR3 residues: CASSQPRDRGANEKLFF. The CDR3 region has the DNA TGCGCCAGCAGCCAACCCCGGGACAGGGGAGCTAATGAAAAACTGTTTTTT.